This TCR beta chain was identified in a study of OX40 agonist ivuxolimab in advanced cancers. Overall study: Patient treatment consisted of intravenous ivuxolimab administration every 2 weeks at 0.01 to 10 mg/kg.

Blood was sampled at baseline, cycle 4 day 1, and cycle 7 day 1. Only in-frame clones appear in the TCRdb table, and some are missing; sequencing was by immunoSEQ multiplex PCR. The data show roughly 76,000 clones, with 80% to 90% seen just once and approximately 5.1% held by the top ten. Points on this clone: Its target is unknown.

Regarding the study as a whole: Partial responders dosed at 0.1-3.0 mg/kg displayed clonal expansion ranking among the lowest. Antigen targets of the expanded peripheral T cells went undetermined.

The V gene lost 2 bases and the J gene lost 0 bases, with 5 bases spanning the gap. Germline V lookup: CDR1 LNHDA, CDR2 SQIVND (reference sequence). The length of the CDR3 is 13 residues. The sequenced sample was CD4+ or CD8+ T cells sorted from blood, obtained in a trial of the OX40 agonist ivuxolimab. This sequence joins TRBV19 and TRBJ2-7; D remains unclear. The clonotype comes from an adult with an advanced solid tumor such as melanoma, head and neck, liver or kidney cancer. The chain's CDR3 is CASSISGSYEQYF. The DNA for the CDR3 is TGTGCCAGTAGTATATCAGGCTCCTACGAGCAGTACTTC.